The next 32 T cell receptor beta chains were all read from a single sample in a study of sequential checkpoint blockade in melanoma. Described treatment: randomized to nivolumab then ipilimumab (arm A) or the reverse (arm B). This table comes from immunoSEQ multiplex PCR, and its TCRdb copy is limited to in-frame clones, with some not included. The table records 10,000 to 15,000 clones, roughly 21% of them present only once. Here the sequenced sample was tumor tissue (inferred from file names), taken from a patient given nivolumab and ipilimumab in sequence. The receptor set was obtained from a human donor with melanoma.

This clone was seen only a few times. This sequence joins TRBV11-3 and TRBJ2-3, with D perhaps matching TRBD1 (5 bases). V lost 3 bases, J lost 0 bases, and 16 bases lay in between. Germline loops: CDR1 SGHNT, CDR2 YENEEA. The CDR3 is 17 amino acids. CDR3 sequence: CASSFFVGAQSTDTQYF. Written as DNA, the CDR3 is TGTGCCAGCAGCTTCTTTGTTGGGGCGCAGAGCACAGATACGCAGTATTTT.

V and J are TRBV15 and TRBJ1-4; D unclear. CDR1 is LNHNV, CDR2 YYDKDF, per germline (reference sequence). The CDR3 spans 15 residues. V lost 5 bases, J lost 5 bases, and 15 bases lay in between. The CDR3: CATSDYQGWNEKLFF. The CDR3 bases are TGTGCCACCAGCGACTACCAAGGGTGGAATGAAAAACTGTTTTTT.

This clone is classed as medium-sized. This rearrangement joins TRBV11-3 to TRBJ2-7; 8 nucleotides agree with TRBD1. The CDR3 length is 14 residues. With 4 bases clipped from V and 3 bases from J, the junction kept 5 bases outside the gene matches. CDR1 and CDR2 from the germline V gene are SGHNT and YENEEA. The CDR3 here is CASSSDRGDYEQYF. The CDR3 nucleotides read TGTGCCAGCAGCTCCGACAGGGGCGACTACGAGCAGTACTTC.

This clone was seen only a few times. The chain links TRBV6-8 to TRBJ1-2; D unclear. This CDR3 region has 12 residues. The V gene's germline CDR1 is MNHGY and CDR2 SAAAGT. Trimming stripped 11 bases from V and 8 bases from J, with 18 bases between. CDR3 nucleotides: TGTGCCGACCGAGGAGGACGGGAAGGCTACACCTTC. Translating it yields CADRGGREGYTF.

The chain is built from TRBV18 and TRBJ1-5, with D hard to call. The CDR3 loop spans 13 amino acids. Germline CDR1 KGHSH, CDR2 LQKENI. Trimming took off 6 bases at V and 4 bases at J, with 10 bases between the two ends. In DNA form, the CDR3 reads TGTGCCAGCTCCGGGTCCGCAAATCAGCCCCAGCATTTT. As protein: CASSGSANQPQHF.

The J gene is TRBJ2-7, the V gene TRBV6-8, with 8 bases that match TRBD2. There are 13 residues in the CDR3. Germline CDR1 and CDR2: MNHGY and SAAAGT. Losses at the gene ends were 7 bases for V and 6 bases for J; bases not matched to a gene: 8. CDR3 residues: CASTRGAGGEQYF. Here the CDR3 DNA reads TGTGCCAGCACCCGGGGGGCGGGGGGCGAGCAGTACTTC.

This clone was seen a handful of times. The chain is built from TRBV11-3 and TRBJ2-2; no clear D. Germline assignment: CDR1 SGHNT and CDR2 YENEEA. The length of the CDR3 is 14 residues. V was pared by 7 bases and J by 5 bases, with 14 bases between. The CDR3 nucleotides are TGTGCCAGCATTCGTGGGTTGGTAACCGGGGAGCTGTTTTTT. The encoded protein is CASIRGLVTGELFF.

The CDR3 sequence is CASSSPGQAGYEQYF. The CDR3 nucleotides are TGTGCCAGCAGTTCCCCTGGGCAGGCGGGGTACGAGCAGTACTTC. The chain has TRBV28 and TRBJ2-7, with D possibly being TRBD2 (6 bases). Trimming took 4 bases from V and 4 from J, leaving 17 bases between them. There are 15 residues in the CDR3. In germline, CDR1 is MDHEN, CDR2 SYDVKM.

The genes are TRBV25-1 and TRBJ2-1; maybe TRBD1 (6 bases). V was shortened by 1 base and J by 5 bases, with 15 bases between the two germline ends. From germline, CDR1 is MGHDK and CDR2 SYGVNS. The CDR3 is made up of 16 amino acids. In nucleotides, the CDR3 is TGTGCCAGCAGTGAATTAGTATTAGGACAGAACAATGAGCAGTTCTTC. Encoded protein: CASSELVLGQNNEQFF.

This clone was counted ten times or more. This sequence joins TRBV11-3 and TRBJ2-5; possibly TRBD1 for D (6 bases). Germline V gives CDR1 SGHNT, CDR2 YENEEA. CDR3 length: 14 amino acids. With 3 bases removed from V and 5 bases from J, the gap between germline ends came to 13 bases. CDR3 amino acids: CASSFQGTRETQYF. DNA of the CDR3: TGTGCCAGCAGCTTTCAGGGGACGCGGGAGACCCAGTACTTC.

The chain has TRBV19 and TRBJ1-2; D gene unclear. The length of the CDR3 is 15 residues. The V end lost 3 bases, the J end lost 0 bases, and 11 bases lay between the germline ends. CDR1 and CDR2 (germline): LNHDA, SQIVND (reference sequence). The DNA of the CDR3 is TGTGCCAGTAGTATCCCCAGGCCGTCTAACTATGGCTACACCTTC. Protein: CASSIPRPSNYGYTF.

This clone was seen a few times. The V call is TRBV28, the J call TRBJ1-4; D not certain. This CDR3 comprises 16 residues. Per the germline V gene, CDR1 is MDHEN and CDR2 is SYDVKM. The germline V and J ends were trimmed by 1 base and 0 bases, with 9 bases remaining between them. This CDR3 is CASSLYPAATNEKLFF. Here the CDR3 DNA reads TGTGCCAGCAGTTTATATCCCGCAGCAACTAATGAAAAACTGTTTTTT.

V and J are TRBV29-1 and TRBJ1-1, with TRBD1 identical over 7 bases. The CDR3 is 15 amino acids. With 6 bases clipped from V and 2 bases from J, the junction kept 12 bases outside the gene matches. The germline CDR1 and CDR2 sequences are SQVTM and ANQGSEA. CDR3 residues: CSVGGLTGKNTEAFF. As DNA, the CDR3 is TGCAGCGTCGGGGGATTGACAGGGAAAAACACTGAAGCTTTCTTT.

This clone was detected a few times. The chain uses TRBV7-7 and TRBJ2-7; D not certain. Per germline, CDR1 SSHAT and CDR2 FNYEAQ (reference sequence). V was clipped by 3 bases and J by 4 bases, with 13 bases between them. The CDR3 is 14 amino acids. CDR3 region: CASSLPGLGYEQYF. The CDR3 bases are TGTGCCAGCAGCTTGCCGGGCCTAGGTTACGAGCAGTACTTC.

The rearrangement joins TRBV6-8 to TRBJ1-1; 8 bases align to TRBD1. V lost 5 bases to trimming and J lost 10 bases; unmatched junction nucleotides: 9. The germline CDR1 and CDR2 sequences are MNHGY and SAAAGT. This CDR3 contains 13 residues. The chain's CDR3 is CASSPGTGFGAFF. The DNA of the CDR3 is TGTGCCAGCAGTCCAGGGACAGGATTTGGAGCTTTCTTT.

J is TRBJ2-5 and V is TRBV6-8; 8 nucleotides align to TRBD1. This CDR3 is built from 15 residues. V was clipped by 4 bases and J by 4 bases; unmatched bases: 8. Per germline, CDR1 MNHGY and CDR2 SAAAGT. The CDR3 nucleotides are TGTGCCAGCAGTTCCCTGGCAGGGGGCTTAGAGACCCAGTACTTC. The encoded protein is CASSSLAGGLETQYF.

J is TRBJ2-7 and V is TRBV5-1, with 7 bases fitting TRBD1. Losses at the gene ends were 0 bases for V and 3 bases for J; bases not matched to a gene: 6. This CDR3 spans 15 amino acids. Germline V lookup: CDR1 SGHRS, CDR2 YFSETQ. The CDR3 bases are TGCGCCAGCAGCTTGGATGGGACAGCCAACTACGAGCAGTACTTC. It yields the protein CASSLDGTANYEQYF. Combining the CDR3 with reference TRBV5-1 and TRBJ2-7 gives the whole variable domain KAGVTQTPRYLIKTRGQQVTLSCSPISGHRSVSWYQQTPGQGLQFLFEYFSETQRNKGNFPGRFSGRQFSNSRSEMNVSTLELGDSALYLCASSLDGTANYEQYFGPGTRLTVT.

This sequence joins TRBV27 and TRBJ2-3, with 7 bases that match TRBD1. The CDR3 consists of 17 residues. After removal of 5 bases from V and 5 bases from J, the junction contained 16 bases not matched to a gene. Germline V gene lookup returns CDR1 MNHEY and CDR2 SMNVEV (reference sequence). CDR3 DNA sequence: TGTGCCAGCAGTGATCCCCTAAGAGAGGGGGCAAGAGATACGCAGTATTTT. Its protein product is CASSDPLREGARDTQYF.

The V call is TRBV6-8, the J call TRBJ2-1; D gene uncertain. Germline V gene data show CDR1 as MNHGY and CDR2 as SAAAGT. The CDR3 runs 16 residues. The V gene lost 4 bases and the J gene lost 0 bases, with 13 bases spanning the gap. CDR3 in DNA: TGTGCCAGCAGTTTATATCCCCGGAGCTCCTACAATGAGCAGTTCTTC. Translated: CASSLYPRSSYNEQFF.

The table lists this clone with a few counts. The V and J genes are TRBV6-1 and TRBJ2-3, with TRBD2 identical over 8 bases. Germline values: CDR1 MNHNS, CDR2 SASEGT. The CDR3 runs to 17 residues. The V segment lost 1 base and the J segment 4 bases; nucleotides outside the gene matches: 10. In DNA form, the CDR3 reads TGTGCCAGCAGTGAAGAATTGGGAGCGGGGGCCGCAGATACGCAGTATTTT. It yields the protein CASSEELGAGAADTQYF.

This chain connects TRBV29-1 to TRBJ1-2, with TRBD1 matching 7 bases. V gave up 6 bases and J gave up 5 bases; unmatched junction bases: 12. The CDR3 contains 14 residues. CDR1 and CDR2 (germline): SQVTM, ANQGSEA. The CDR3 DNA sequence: TGCAGCGTGGCAATTACCGGGACAGTATATGGCTACACCTTC. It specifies CSVAITGTVYGYTF. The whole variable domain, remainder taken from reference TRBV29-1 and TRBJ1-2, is SAVISQKPSRDICQRGTSLTIQCQVDSQVTMMFWYRQQPGQSLTLIATANQGSEATYESGFVIDKFPISRPNLTFSTLTVSNMSPEDSSIYLCSVAITGTVYGYTFGSGTRLTVV.

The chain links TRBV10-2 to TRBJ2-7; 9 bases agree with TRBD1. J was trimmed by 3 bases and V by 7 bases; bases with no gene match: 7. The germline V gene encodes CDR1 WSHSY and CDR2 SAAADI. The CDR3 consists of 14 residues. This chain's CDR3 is CASKEGQGDYEQYF. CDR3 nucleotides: TGCGCCAGCAAAGAGGGACAGGGTGACTACGAGCAGTACTTC.

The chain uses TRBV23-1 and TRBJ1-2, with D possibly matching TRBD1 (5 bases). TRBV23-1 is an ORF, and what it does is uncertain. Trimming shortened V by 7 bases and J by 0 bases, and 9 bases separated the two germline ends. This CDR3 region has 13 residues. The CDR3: CASMGESNYGYTF. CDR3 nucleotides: TGCGCCAGCATGGGGGAGTCTAACTATGGCTACACCTTC.

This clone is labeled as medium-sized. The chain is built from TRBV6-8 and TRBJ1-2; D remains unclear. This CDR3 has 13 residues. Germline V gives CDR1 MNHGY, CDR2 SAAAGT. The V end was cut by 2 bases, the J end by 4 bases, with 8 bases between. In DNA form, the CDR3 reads TGTGCCAGCAGTTACGGGAGCTCCTATGGCTACACCTTC. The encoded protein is CASSYGSSYGYTF.

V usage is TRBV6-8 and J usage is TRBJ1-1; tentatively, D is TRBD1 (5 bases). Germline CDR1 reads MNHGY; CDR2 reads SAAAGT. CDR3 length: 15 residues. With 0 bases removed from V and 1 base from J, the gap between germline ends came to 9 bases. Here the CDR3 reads CASSYSWDGNTEAFF. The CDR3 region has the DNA TGTGCCAGCAGTTACTCGTGGGACGGGAACACTGAAGCTTTCTTT.

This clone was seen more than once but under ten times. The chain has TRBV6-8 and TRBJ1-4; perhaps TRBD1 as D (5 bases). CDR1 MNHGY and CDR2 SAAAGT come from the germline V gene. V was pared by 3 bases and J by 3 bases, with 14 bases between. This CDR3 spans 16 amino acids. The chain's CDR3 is CASSYIRAMANEKLFF. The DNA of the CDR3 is TGTGCCAGCAGTTATATCAGGGCTATGGCTAATGAAAAACTGTTTTTT.

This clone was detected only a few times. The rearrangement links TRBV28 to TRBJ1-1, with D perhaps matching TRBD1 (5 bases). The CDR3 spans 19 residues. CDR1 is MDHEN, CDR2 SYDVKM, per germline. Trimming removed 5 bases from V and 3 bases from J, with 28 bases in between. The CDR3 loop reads CASSPRRWTSGAGDTEAFF. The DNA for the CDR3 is TGTGCCAGCAGTCCCCGCCGCTGGACAAGCGGAGCCGGGGACACTGAAGCTTTCTTT.

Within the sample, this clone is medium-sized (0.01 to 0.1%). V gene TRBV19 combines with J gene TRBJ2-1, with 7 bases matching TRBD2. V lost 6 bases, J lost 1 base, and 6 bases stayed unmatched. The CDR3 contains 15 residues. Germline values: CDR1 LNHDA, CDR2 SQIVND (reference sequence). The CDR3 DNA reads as TGTGCCAGTAGCCCTAGCGGAGGGTCCTACAATGAGCAGTTCTTC. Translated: CASSPSGGSYNEQFF.

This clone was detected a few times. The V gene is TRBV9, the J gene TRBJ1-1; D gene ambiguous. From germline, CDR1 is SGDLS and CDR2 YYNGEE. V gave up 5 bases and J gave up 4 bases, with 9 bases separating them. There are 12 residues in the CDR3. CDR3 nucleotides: TGTGCCAGCAGTGAATCGACCACTGAAGCTTTCTTT. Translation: CASSESTTEAFF. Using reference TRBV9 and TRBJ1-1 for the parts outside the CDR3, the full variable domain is DSGVTQTPKHLITATGQRVTLRCSPRSGDLSVYWYQQSLDQGLQFLIQYYNGEERAKGNILERFSAQQFPDLHSELNLSSLELGDSALYFCASSESTTEAFFGQGTRLTVV.

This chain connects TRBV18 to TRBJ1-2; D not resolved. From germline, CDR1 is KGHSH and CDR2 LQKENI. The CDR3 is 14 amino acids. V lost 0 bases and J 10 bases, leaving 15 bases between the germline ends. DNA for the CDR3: TGTGCCAGCTCACCACCCCTGGACCCCTTCTTCTACACCTTC. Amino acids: CASSPPLDPFFYTF.

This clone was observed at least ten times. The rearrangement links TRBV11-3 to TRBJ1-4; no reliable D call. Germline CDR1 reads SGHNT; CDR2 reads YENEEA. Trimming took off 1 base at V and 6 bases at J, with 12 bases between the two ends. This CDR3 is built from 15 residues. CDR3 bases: TGTGCCAGCAGCTTAGTGGAGAAGGGTGATGAAAAACTGTTTTTT. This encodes CASSLVEKGDEKLFF.

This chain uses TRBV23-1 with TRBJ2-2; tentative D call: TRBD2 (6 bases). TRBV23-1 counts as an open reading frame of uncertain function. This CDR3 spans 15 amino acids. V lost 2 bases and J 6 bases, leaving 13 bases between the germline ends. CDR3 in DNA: TGCGCCAGCAGTCAAATAGCGGAAGGACCCGGGGAGCTGTTTTTT. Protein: CASSQIAEGPGELFF.